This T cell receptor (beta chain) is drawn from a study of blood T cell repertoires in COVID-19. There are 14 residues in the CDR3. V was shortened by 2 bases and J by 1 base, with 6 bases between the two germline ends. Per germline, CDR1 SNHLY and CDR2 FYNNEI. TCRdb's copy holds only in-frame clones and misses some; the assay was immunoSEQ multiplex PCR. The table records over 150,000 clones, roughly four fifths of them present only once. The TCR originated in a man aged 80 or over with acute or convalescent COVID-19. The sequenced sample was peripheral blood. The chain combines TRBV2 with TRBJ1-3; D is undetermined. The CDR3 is CASSEPRSGNTIYF. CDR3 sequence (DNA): TGTGCCAGCAGTGAACCCAGATCTGGAAACACCATATATTTT.